The clone carrying this T cell receptor beta chain has only one observation. Trimming cost V 8 bases and J 7 bases, with 14 bases left between them. Per germline, CDR1 MDHEN and CDR2 SYDVKM. The CDR3 contains 12 residues. Seattle's enrolled individuals joined amid active infection and were then monitored longitudinally. This record comes from a study of blood T cell repertoires in COVID-19. In the study overall: Sites across the United States, Italy and Spain contributed samples from acute and convalescent COVID-19. The cDNA or gDNA used as material had been derived from T cells, B-cell-depleted T cells, or PBMCs.

Assay: immunoSEQ multiplex PCR; the TCRdb copy retains only in-frame clones and omits some. The table has approximately 93,000 clones, 70% to 90% seen once. The sample comprised peripheral blood. The genes are TRBV28 and TRBJ1-2; no definite D call. This receptor was obtained from a man aged 50 to 60 with COVID-19, enrolled during active disease. This CDR3 is CASDVSGGGYTF. The CDR3 DNA follows: TGTGCCAGCGATGTTTCGGGAGGTGGCTACACCTTC.